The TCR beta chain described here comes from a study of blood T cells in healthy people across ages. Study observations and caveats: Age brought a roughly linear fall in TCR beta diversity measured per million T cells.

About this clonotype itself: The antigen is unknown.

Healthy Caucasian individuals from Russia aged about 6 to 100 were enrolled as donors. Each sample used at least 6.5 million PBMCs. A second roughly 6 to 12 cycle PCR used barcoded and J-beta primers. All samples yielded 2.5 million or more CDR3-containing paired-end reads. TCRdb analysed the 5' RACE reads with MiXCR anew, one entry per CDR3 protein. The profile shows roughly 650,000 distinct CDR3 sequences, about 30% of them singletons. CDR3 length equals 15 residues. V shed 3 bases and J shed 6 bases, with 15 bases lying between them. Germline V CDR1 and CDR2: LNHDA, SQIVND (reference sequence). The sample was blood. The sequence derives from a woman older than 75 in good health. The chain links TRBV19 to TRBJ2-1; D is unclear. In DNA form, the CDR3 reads TGTGCCAGTAGTATCGAAGACAAAGGAGTCAATGAGCAGTTCTTC. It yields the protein CASSIEDKGVNEQFF.